This T cell receptor delta chain was recovered during a study of Vδ1+ human thymocytes. For this clone: No antigen is known for it.

Regarding the study as a whole: Thymic TRG and TRD repertoires appeared highly polyclonal, with Gaussian CDR3 length distributions.

Germline CDR1 GEAIGNYY, CDR2 EKD. CDR3 length: 16 residues. Germline trimming cut 5 bases from V and 6 bases from J; bases unmatched to any gene: 17. The template was reverse-transcribed extracted RNA. Multiplex PCR used pooled V-gene forward primers and a constant-region reverse primer to amplify CDR3s. TCRdb reran clone calling via CATT on the multiplex PCR reads. The table has approximately 25,000 delta-chain clones, around 7.7% seen once. This clonotype was sampled from a girl under two years old who had congenital heart surgery. The sequenced sample consisted of Vdelta1+ gamma-delta thymocytes from the thymus. Subset reported: FACS-sorted CD3+ TCRalphabeta- TCRVdelta1+ TCRVdelta2- thymocytes. J is TRDJ1 and V is TRDV2, with TRDD3 identical over 7 bases. The J gene was missing in TCRdb and was found by matching the end of the DNA to germline. CDR3 sequence reads: CACGLFPRLGSYKLIF. The CDR3 DNA is TGTGCCTGTGGCCTTTTTCCCCGACTGGGGTCCTATAAACTCATCTTT.